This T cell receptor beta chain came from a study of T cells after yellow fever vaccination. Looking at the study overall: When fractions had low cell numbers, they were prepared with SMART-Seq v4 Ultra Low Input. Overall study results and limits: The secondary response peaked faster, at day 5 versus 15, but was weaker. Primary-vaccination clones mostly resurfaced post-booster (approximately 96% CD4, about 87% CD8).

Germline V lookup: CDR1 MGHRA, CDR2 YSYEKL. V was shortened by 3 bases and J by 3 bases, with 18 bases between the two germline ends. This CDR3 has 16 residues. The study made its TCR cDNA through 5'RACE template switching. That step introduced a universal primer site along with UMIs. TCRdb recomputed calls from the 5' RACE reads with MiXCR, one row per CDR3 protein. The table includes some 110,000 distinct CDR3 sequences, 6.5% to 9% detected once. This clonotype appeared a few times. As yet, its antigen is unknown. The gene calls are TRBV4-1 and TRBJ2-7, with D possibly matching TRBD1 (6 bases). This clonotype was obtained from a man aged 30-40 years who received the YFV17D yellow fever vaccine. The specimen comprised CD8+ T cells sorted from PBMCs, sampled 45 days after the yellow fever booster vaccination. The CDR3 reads CASSQTGGTPYYEQYF. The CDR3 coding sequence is TGCGCCAGCAGCCAGACAGGAGGAACTCCCTACTACGAGCAGTACTTC.